This T cell receptor (beta chain) stems from a study of T cells after yellow fever vaccination. Study-wide results and limits: There was a small share of clonotypes that showed up in both the CD4 and CD8 compartments. Contaminating bulk clonotypes could be abundant in FACS-sorted repertoires.

Synthesis of TCR cDNA relied on 5'RACE template switching, which attached a universal primer site and UMIs. From the 5' RACE reads, TCRdb called clonotypes with MiXCR, one entry per CDR3 protein. Of some 350,000 distinct CDR3 sequences listed, roughly 4.3% are singletons. This clonotype turned up a few times. What it binds is unknown. Specimen: PBMCs, collected 5 days after the yellow fever booster vaccination. The sequence was obtained from a man between 18 and 29 years old who received the YFV17D yellow fever vaccine.

CDR3 nucleotides: TGTGCCTCTGCTGGTGGGACAGGAGTTTCAAAAAACATTCAGTACTTC. Amino acid sequence: CASAGGTGVSKNIQYF. V is TRBV30 and J is TRBJ2-4; 8 bases line up with TRBD1. In germline, CDR1 is GTSNPN, CDR2 SVGIG (reference sequence). CDR3 length equals 16 residues. V lost 7 bases and J lost 4; bases outside the gene matches: 15.